This is a list of T cell receptor beta chains from one sample in a study of blood T cell repertoires in COVID-19. This table comes from immunoSEQ multiplex PCR, and its TCRdb copy is limited to in-frame clones, with some not included. The sample contains tens of thousands of clones, approximately 82% of which appear only once. The material sequenced was peripheral blood. The receptors come from an older man with acute or convalescent COVID-19. The CDR3 runs from the conserved cysteine through the conserved F or W. Each record gives: D gene, V gene, clone size, J gene, CDR3 DNA, CDR3 protein. D genes are given only for firm matches. Where a row states a size, it is once, few, many or the class of an expanded clone; other rows omit it.

d_gene: TRBD1; v_gene: TRBV2; abundance: NA; j_gene: TRBJ1-2; CDR3nt: TGTGCCAGCAGTGACCCGGGGACAGTAACCCATGGCTACACCTTC; CDR3aa: CASSDPGTVTHGYTF
d_gene: NA; v_gene: TRBV3-1/TRBV3-2; abundance: NA; j_gene: TRBJ2-6; CDR3nt: TGTGCCAGCAGCCAAAAATTGAGGGTTGCAGGGGCCAACGTCCTGACTTTC; CDR3aa: CASSQKLRVAGANVLTF
d_gene: TRBD1; v_gene: TRBV11-3; abundance: NA; j_gene: TRBJ2-7; CDR3nt: TGTGCCAGCAGCCCTTGGACAGGGGGCTTCTACGAGCAGTACTTC; CDR3aa: CASSPWTGGFYEQYF
d_gene: NA; v_gene: TRBV6-5; abundance: few; j_gene: TRBJ2-7; CDR3nt: TGTGCCAGCAGGGATACAGGTTCCACCTACGAGCAGTACTTC; CDR3aa: CASRDTGSTYEQYF
d_gene: TRBD2; v_gene: TRBV11-2; abundance: NA; j_gene: TRBJ2-7; CDR3nt: TGTGCCAGCAGCTTATCAACCGGGACTAGCGGAACCTACGAGCAGTACTTC; CDR3aa: CASSLSTGTSGTYEQYF
d_gene: TRBD1; v_gene: TRBV10-3; abundance: few; j_gene: TRBJ1-5; CDR3nt: TGTGCCATCAGTGCTGGGACAGGGCAACAGCCCCAGCATTTT; CDR3aa: CAISAGTGQQPQHF
d_gene: TRBD1; v_gene: TRBV10-3; abundance: NA; j_gene: TRBJ1-2; CDR3nt: TGTGCCATCAGGGCAAGGGACAGGCCACCATACTTCGATTATGGCTACACCTTC; CDR3aa: CAIRARDRPPYFDYGYTF
d_gene: TRBD1; v_gene: TRBV30; abundance: few; j_gene: TRBJ1-3; CDR3nt: TGTGCCTGGAGTCCCCCGACAGGGAATACTGGAAACACCATATATTTT; CDR3aa: CAWSPPTGNTGNTIYF
d_gene: TRBD2; v_gene: TRBV5-1; abundance: NA; j_gene: TRBJ2-3; CDR3nt: TGCGCCAGCAGCTCGAGCGGGGGTACAGATACGCAGTATTTT; CDR3aa: CASSSSGGTDTQYF
d_gene: TRBD1; v_gene: TRBV5-1; abundance: NA; j_gene: TRBJ1-5; CDR3nt: TGCGCCAGCAGTCCAGACAGGGGGGATCAGCCCCAGCATTTT; CDR3aa: CASSPDRGDQPQHF
d_gene: NA; v_gene: TRBV6-6; abundance: NA; j_gene: TRBJ2-2; CDR3nt: TGTGCCAGCACCCTAGACTCGGACACCGGGGAGCTGTTTTTT; CDR3aa: CASTLDSDTGELFF
d_gene: TRBD1; v_gene: TRBV6-5; abundance: NA; j_gene: TRBJ2-7; CDR3nt: TGTGCCAGCAGTTACTCAGACAGGGCCCAGTACGAGCAGTACTTC; CDR3aa: CASSYSDRAQYEQYF
d_gene: NA; v_gene: TRBV7-9; abundance: NA; j_gene: TRBJ2-5; CDR3nt: TGTGCCAGCAGCCCAGGAGGGGAAGAGACCCAGTACTTC; CDR3aa: CASSPGGEETQYF
d_gene: NA; v_gene: TRBV11-2; abundance: NA; j_gene: TRBJ2-2; CDR3nt: TGTGCCAGCAGCTTACGTTCGGGGAACAACGGGGAGCTGTTTTTT; CDR3aa: CASSLRSGNNGELFF
d_gene: TRBD1; v_gene: TRBV25-1; abundance: NA; j_gene: TRBJ2-5; CDR3nt: TGTGCCAGCAGCTCAGGACAGGGGGAGACCCAGTACTTC; CDR3aa: CASSSGQGETQYF
d_gene: TRBD2; v_gene: TRBV27; abundance: NA; j_gene: TRBJ2-7; CDR3nt: TGTGCCAGCAGAGGGTTTGTCCAGACTAGCGGGAGCGGGGGATACGAGCAGTACTTC; CDR3aa: CASRGFVQTSGSGGYEQYF
d_gene: NA; v_gene: TRBV18; abundance: few; j_gene: TRBJ1-1; CDR3nt: TGTGCCAGCTCACCAGGCGGCAGGGTGAACACTGAAGCTTTCTTT; CDR3aa: CASSPGGRVNTEAFF
d_gene: NA; v_gene: TRBV19; abundance: NA; j_gene: TRBJ1-5; CDR3nt: TGTGCCAGTAGTGCTCTAGGTAATCAGCCCCAGCATTTT; CDR3aa: CASSALGNQPQHF
d_gene: TRBD2; v_gene: TRBV19; abundance: NA; j_gene: TRBJ2-1; CDR3nt: TGTGCCAGTAGTAAATCCGGGACTAGACTGGATGAGCAGTTCTTC; CDR3aa: CASSKSGTRLDEQFF
d_gene: TRBD2; v_gene: TRBV24-1; abundance: few; j_gene: TRBJ2-2; CDR3nt: TGTGCCACCAGTGTTGGGACTAGCGGCACCGGGGAGCTGTTTTTT; CDR3aa: CATSVGTSGTGELFF
d_gene: TRBD1; v_gene: TRBV5-1; abundance: NA; j_gene: TRBJ1-1; CDR3nt: TGCGCCAGCAGGCCCAGACAGGGTGAAACTGAAGCTTTCTTT; CDR3aa: CASRPRQGETEAFF
d_gene: TRBD1; v_gene: TRBV18; abundance: NA; j_gene: TRBJ1-2; CDR3nt: TGTGCCAGCTCACCGGGACAGGGGGATTACGGCTACACCTTC; CDR3aa: CASSPGQGDYGYTF
d_gene: NA; v_gene: TRBV19; abundance: NA; j_gene: TRBJ2-7; CDR3nt: TGTGCCAGTAGTATTTCCCTGGACAGCTCCTACGAGCAGTACTTC; CDR3aa: CASSISLDSSYEQYF
d_gene: TRBD2; v_gene: TRBV19; abundance: NA; j_gene: TRBJ2-1; CDR3nt: TGTGCCATTGCAAGCGGGGGGGACTACAATGAGCAGTTCTTC; CDR3aa: CAIASGGDYNEQFF
d_gene: TRBD2; v_gene: TRBV3-1/TRBV3-2; abundance: NA; j_gene: TRBJ2-3; CDR3nt: TGTGCCAGCAGCCAATGGACTAGTGGGACAGATACGCAGTATTTT; CDR3aa: CASSQWTSGTDTQYF
d_gene: NA; v_gene: TRBV12-3/TRBV12-4; abundance: few; j_gene: TRBJ1-1; CDR3nt: TGTGCCAGCAGTCAACAGATGAACACTGAAGCTTTCTTT; CDR3aa: CASSQQMNTEAFF